The sequence of this TCR beta chain was determined in a study of radiation and T cells in renal cell carcinoma. Study-level findings and limits: Top tumor clonotypes rose in blood 2 weeks post-radiation, then contracted.

This table comes from immunoSEQ multiplex PCR, and its TCRdb copy is limited to in-frame clones, with some not included. The profile shows around 170,000 clones, roughly 90% of them singletons. A note on this clone: What it binds is unknown.

V lost 4 bases, J lost 6 bases, and 12 bases lay in between. Per the germline V gene, CDR1 is SGDLS and CDR2 is YYNGEE. This CDR3 contains 13 residues. Described time point: blood 4 weeks post-SBRT, at nephrectomy. The treatment denotes: 15 Gy SBRT to primary tumor, nephrectomy 4 weeks later. Radiation-treated patients gave blood at baseline, week 2 and week 4. Here the sequenced sample was blood, taken from a patient whose treatment included radiotherapy and nephrectomy. V usage is TRBV9 and J usage is TRBJ2-3; D is uncertain. The TCR sequence derives from a woman aged 45-65 years with renal cell carcinoma. The DNA of the CDR3 is TGTGCCAGCAGCCCCTACTCCCCCGATACGCAGTATTTT. This sequence encodes CASSPYSPDTQYF.